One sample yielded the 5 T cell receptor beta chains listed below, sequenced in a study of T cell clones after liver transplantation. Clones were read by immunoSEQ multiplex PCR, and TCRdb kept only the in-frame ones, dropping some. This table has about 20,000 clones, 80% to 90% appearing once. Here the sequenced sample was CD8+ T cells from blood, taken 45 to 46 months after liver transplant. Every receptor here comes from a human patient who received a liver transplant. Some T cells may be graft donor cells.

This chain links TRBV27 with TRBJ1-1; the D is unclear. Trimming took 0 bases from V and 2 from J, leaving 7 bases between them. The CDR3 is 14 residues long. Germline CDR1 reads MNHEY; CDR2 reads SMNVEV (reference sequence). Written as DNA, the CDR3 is TGTGCCAGCAGTTTATCGTGGGGAAACACTGAAGCTTTCTTT. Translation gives CASSLSWGNTEAFF.

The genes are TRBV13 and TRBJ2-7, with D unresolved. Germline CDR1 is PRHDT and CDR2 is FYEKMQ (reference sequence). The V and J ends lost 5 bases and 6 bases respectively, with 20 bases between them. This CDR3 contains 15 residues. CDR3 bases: TGTGCCAGCAGCCCCCCCGGTGGCGGTCTTTCCGAGCAGTACTTC. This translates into CASSPPGGGLSEQYF. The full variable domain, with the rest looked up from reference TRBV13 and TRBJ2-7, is AAGVIQSPRHLIKEKRETATLKCYPIPRHDTVYWYQQGPGQDPQFLISFYEKMQSDKGSIPDRFSAQQFSDYHSELNMSSLELGDSALYFCASSPPGGGLSEQYFGPGTRLTVT.

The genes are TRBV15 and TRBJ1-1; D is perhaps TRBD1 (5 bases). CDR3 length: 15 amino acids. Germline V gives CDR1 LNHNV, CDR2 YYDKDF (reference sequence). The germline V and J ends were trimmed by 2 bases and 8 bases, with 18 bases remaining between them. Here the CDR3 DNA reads TGTGCCACCAGCAGACCGTTACCTGGGACGGGAGAAGCTTTCTTT. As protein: CATSRPLPGTGEAFF.

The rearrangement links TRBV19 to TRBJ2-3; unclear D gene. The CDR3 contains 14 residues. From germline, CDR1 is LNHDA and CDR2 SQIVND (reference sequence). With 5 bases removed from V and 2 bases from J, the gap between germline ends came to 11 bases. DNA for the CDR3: TGTGCCAGTAGTGGCTTAGGCCTCACAGATACGCAGTATTTT. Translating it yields CASSGLGLTDTQYF. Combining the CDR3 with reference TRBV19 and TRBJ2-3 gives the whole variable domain DGGITQSPKYLFRKEGQNVTLSCEQNLNHDAMYWYRQDPGQGLRLIYYSQIVNDFQKGDIAEGYSVSREKKESFPLTVTSAQKNPTAFYLCASSGLGLTDTQYFGPGTRLTVL.

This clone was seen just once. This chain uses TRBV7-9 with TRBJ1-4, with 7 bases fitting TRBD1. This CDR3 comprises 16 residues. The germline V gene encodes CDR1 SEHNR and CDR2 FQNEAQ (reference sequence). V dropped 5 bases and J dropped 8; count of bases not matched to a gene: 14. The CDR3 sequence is CASSPGPGQLGEKLFF. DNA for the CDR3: TGTGCCAGCAGCCCAGGACCGGGACAGCTAGGAGAAAAACTGTTTTTT.